This paragraph reports one T cell receptor (beta chain). As yet, its antigen is unknown. Cells designated naive CD8 were CD45RO-negative and were positively selected for CCR7, with terminally differentiated effector memory CD45RA+ cells excluded. These data come from a study of shared clonotypes between healthy human individuals. Study-wide points: Naive subsets, compared against memory subsets, generally had larger estimated richness values.

Losses at the gene ends were 3 bases for V and 4 bases for J; bases not matched to a gene: 5. This CDR3 has 15 amino acids. Per the germline V gene, CDR1 is SGDLS and CDR2 is YYNGEE. The genomic DNA of each subset was split evenly across several immunoSEQ plates. Profiled with immunoSEQ multiplex PCR; TCRdb holds only in-frame clones, not every one. The sample has around 2,000,000 clones, around 93% seen once; the top ten hold 1.7%. The sequenced sample consisted of naive CD8+ T cells from PBMCs. V and J are TRBV9 and TRBJ2-3; 10 bases are a match to TRBD2. The source is a man between 18 and 35 years old in good health. Some clones in this sample may be carry-over from other donors' samples. The CDR3 DNA follows: TGTGCCAGCAGCGCTAGCGGGAGCTGGGCAGATACGCAGTATTTT. As protein: CASSASGSWADTQYF.